This passage covers 32 T cell receptor beta chains from one sample sequenced in a study of Ad26.COV2.S vaccination and SARS-CoV-2 variants. The sample's treatment: about 20 received Ad26.COV2.S at low or high dose, single or two shots; 5 received placebo; per-sample allocation not given. Collection of samples fell on day 63 after the first vaccine or placebo injection. Repertoires were generated with immunoSEQ multiplex PCR, while TCRdb's copy carries only in-frame clones and drops some. The data hold hundreds of thousands of clones, with roughly 85% observed a single time. The sequencing here drew on peripheral blood, taken in a trial of Ad26.COV2.S vaccine versus placebo. These receptors were collected from a person between 18 and 65 years old who received the Ad26.COV2.S COVID-19 vaccine or a placebo.

The genes are TRBV16 and TRBJ1-4; D is ambiguous. CDR1 and CDR2 from the germline V gene are KGHSY and FQNENV. The V and J ends lost 3 bases and 0 bases respectively, with 8 bases between them. This CDR3 region has 15 residues. CDR3 sequence reads: CASSHGVATNEKLFF. In DNA form, the CDR3 reads TGTGCCAGCAGCCACGGGGTTGCAACTAATGAAAAACTGTTTTTT.

The gene calls are TRBV4-2 and TRBJ2-1, with D perhaps matching TRBD1 or TRBD2 (5 bases each). The CDR3 is 14 residues long. The V end lost 1 base, the J end lost 7 bases, and 11 bases lay between the germline ends. CDR1 is LGHNA and CDR2 is YNFKEQ in the germline V gene. CDR3 residues: CASSQGDLTNEQFF. The DNA of the CDR3 is TGTGCCAGCAGCCAAGGGGACCTTACTAATGAGCAGTTCTTC.

This chain links TRBV6-5 with TRBJ1-1; TRBD1 agrees at 8 bases. The ends lost 10 bases at V and 5 bases at J; junction bases unmatched: 12. Germline lookup yields CDR1 MNHEY and CDR2 SVGAGI. The CDR3 length is 14 residues. The CDR3 here is CATHPQGAETEAFF. DNA of the CDR3: TGTGCCACTCACCCTCAGGGGGCTGAGACTGAAGCTTTCTTT.

The chain joins TRBV10-3 to TRBJ2-3, with D tentatively TRBD1 or TRBD2 (6 bases each). V dropped 9 bases and J dropped 0 bases, with 13 bases sitting between them. This CDR3 is 14 amino acids long. Germline CDR1 ENHRY, CDR2 SYGVKD. CDR3: CAMGGGRSTDTQYF. The CDR3 nucleotides are TGTGCCATGGGGGGCGGACGCAGCACAGATACGCAGTATTTT.

CDR3 coding DNA: TGTGCCACCTCGACAGGGTTCTCCAACTATGGCTACACCTTC. Translated, it gives CATSTGFSNYGYTF. V is TRBV10-3 and J is TRBJ1-2; 7 nucleotides agree with TRBD1. Germline trimming cut 10 bases from V and 2 bases from J; bases unmatched to any gene: 10. Germline V gene data show CDR1 as ENHRY and CDR2 as SYGVKD. CDR3 length: 14 residues.

This chain links TRBV5-1 with TRBJ2-2; no reliable D call. The germline V and J ends were trimmed by 6 bases and 2 bases, with 11 bases remaining between them. The V gene's germline CDR1 is SGHRS and CDR2 YFSETQ. This CDR3 is 14 amino acids long. DNA of the CDR3: TGCGCCAGCAAGTACGGCGTAAACACCGGGGAGCTGTTTTTT. Its protein is CASKYGVNTGELFF.

This chain uses TRBV7-2 with TRBJ2-5; 9 nucleotides align to TRBD2. The CDR3 runs 14 residues. Germline CDR1 reads SGHTA; CDR2 reads FQGNSA. V was clipped by 5 bases and J by 4 bases; unmatched bases: 5. In DNA form, the CDR3 reads TGTGCCAGCAGCGCGACTAGCGGCTCAGAGACCCAGTACTTC. It specifies CASSATSGSETQYF.

The chain employs TRBV6-1 and TRBJ2-2; TRBD2 aligns across 8 bases. V trimming: 2 bases; J trimming: 6 bases; junction bases outside the gene matches: 14. The length of the CDR3 is 18 residues. Germline assignment: CDR1 MNHNS and CDR2 SASEGT. The CDR3 DNA reads as TGTGCCAGCAGTGAAACTCCCTGGAGCGGGAGAGGTGCCGGGGAGCTGTTTTTT. Residues: CASSETPWSGRGAGELFF.

The chain recombines TRBV2 with TRBJ1-1; D ambiguous. V lost 9 bases, J lost 1 base, and 12 bases lay in between. CDR1 SNHLY and CDR2 FYNNEI come from the germline V gene. The CDR3 length is 13 residues. The DNA for the CDR3 is TGTGCCAGTGCTCGCCAGTGGAACACTGAAGCTTTCTTT. This sequence encodes CASARQWNTEAFF.

The rearrangement uses TRBV20-1 and TRBJ2-7, with no clear D. Germline CDR1 and CDR2: DFQATT and SNEGSKA (reference sequence). V gave up 3 bases and J gave up 3 bases, with 12 bases separating them. The CDR3 spans 13 residues. The CDR3 DNA is TGCAGTGCTAGTCGGGCAGGCCTCTACGAGCAGTACTTC. Translated, it gives CSASRAGLYEQYF.

This clone has just a few counts. CDR3 region: CASSLGTQSNSPLHF. CDR3 in DNA: TGCGCCAGCAGCTTGGGGACACAATCCAATTCACCCCTCCACTTT. This rearrangement joins TRBV5-1 to TRBJ1-6, with a weak D call TRBD1 (5 bases). The V end lost 0 bases, the J end lost 7 bases, and 11 bases lay between the germline ends. The CDR3 has 15 residues. Germline CDR1 reads SGHRS; CDR2 reads YFSETQ.

With regard to this clone: Other DNA variants within this sample encode the same CDR3. The genes are TRBV6-2 or TRBV6-3 and TRBJ2-5; no clear D gene. Germline assignment: CDR1 MNHEY and CDR2 SVGEGT. The CDR3 covers 11 residues. V gave up 2 bases and J gave up 5 bases, with 3 bases separating them. CDR3 DNA: TGTGCCAGCAGTTACCCGGAGACCCAGTACTTC. Translation: CASSYPETQYF.

V is TRBV7-2 and J is TRBJ1-5; 10 bases are a match to TRBD1. V trimming: 5 bases; J trimming: 7 bases; junction bases outside the gene matches: 2. Germline V CDR1 and CDR2: SGHTA, FQGNSA. The CDR3 loop spans 13 amino acids. This CDR3 is CASSVTGGQPQHF. DNA of the CDR3: TGTGCCAGCAGCGTGACAGGGGGCCAGCCCCAGCATTTT.

This clone was picked up a small number of times. The gene calls are TRBV15 and TRBJ2-2; TRBD2 aligns across 8 bases. Per germline, CDR1 LNHNV and CDR2 YYDKDF (reference sequence). This CDR3 comprises 19 residues. Losses at the gene ends were 0 bases for V and 0 bases for J; bases not matched to a gene: 9. Here the CDR3 reads CATSRDLGLAGANTGELFF. In nucleotides, the CDR3 is TGTGCCACCAGCAGAGATCTAGGTCTAGCGGGCGCGAACACCGGGGAGCTGTTTTTT.

V usage is TRBV6-5 and J usage is TRBJ2-5; TRBD2 agrees at 8 bases. This CDR3 has 14 amino acids. Germline values: CDR1 MNHEY, CDR2 SVGAGI. J was trimmed by 5 bases and V by 5 bases; bases with no gene match: 7. CDR3 sequence (DNA): TGTGCCAGCAGTCAAAGCGGGAGAGGGGAGACCCAGTACTTC. This gives the protein CASSQSGRGETQYF.

The chain is built from TRBV4-3 and TRBJ1-6; D call uncertain. Germline V gene lookup returns CDR1 LGHNA and CDR2 YSLEER. The CDR3 covers 16 residues. V lost 0 bases, J lost 4 bases, and 10 bases lay in between. CDR3 coding DNA: TGCGCCAGCAGCCAAGAAGATGGCCGGTATAATTCACCCCTCCACTTT. It is translated as CASSQEDGRYNSPLHF.

The chain recombines TRBV15 with TRBJ1-2; maybe TRBD1 (5 bases). Germline lookup yields CDR1 LNHNV and CDR2 YYDKDF (reference sequence). CDR3 length: 15 residues. The V end lost 3 bases, the J end lost 4 bases, and 15 bases lay between the germline ends. The CDR3 sequence is CATSSRNRGLYGYTF. Written as DNA, the CDR3 is TGTGCCACCAGCAGTCGTAACCGGGGCCTCTATGGCTACACCTTC.

The chain links TRBV5-1 to TRBJ2-7; TRBD2 is a possible D gene (6 bases). The germline V gene has CDR1 SGHRS and CDR2 YFSETQ. CDR3 length: 14 amino acids. The V and J ends lost 3 bases and 4 bases respectively, with 14 bases between them. CDR3 sequence (DNA): TGCGCCAGCAGCTCCGCGGGAAATACTTACGAGCAGTACTTC. Amino acids: CASSSAGNTYEQYF.

This chain joins TRBV3-1 (or the pseudogene TRBV3-2) and TRBJ1-1, with D perhaps TRBD1 (6 bases). Germline V gives CDR1 LGHDT, CDR2 YNNKEL (reference sequence). The V gene lost 4 bases and the J gene lost 7 bases, with 16 bases spanning the gap. The CDR3 length is 14 residues. In DNA, the CDR3 is TGTGCCAGCAGCCTTCTGGGGGTACAGGGTGAAGCTTTCTTT. Translation gives CASSLLGVQGEAFF.

The CDR3 DNA is TGTGCCAGCAGTGAACCAGGGGCCCAGGGGAAACTGTTTTTT. Translating gives CASSEPGAQGKLFF. The rearrangement uses TRBV6-1 and TRBJ1-4, with D perhaps TRBD1 (6 bases). This CDR3 spans 14 amino acids. In germline, CDR1 is MNHNS, CDR2 SASEGT. The germline V and J ends were trimmed by 2 bases and 11 bases, with 15 bases remaining between them.

V and J are TRBV11-1 and TRBJ2-7, with TRBD1 matching 9 bases. CDR1 is SGHAT, CDR2 FQDESV, per germline (reference sequence). This CDR3 comprises 15 residues. After removal of 5 bases from V and 1 base from J, the junction contained 6 bases not matched to a gene. CDR3 amino acids: CASSMTGGSSYEQYF. DNA of the CDR3: TGTGCCAGCAGCATGACAGGGGGGAGTTCCTACGAGCAGTACTTC. The whole variable domain, filled in from reference TRBV11-1 and TRBJ2-7, reads EAEVAQSPRYKITEKSQAVAFWCDPISGHATLYWYRQILGQGPELLVQFQDESVVDDSQLPKDRFSAERLKGVDSTLKIQPAELGDSAMYLCASSMTGGSSYEQYFGPGTRLTVT.

The rearrangement joins TRBV4-1 to TRBJ2-7, with a tentative D call TRBD1 (6 bases). Per the germline V gene, CDR1 is MGHRA and CDR2 is YSYEKL. This CDR3 contains 14 residues. Trimming shortened V by 4 bases and J by 0 bases, and 10 bases separated the two germline ends. The CDR3 sequence: CASSPTGISYEQYF. The CDR3 region has the DNA TGCGCCAGCAGCCCGACAGGAATCTCCTACGAGCAGTACTTC.

The DNA of the CDR3 is TGTGCCAGCCTGGGGACTAGCCGGAGGAGCGGGGAGCTGTTTTTT. Its protein product is CASLGTSRRSGELFF. The V call is TRBV7-9, the J call TRBJ2-2; 9 bases agree with TRBD2. Looked up from germline, CDR1 is SEHNR and CDR2 is FQNEAQ (reference sequence). The CDR3 loop spans 15 amino acids. Germline trimming cut 8 bases from V and 7 bases from J; bases unmatched to any gene: 11.

The V call is TRBV7-9, the J call TRBJ1-1; 12 bases map to TRBD1. The CDR3 loop spans 18 amino acids. Germline V gene lookup returns CDR1 SEHNR and CDR2 FQNEAQ (reference sequence). V gave up 5 bases and J gave up 4 bases; unmatched junction bases: 14. The CDR3 DNA follows: TGTGCCAGCAGCCCCATCAAAGGGACAGGGGGCTTGGGCACTGAAGCTTTCTTT. Protein sequence: CASSPIKGTGGLGTEAFF. The full variable domain, rest sourced from reference TRBV7-9 and TRBJ1-1, is DTGVSQNPRHKITKRGQNVTFRCDPISEHNRLYWYRQTLGQGPEFLTYFQNEAQLEKSRLLSDRFSAERPKGSFSTLEIQRTEQGDSAMYLCASSPIKGTGGLGTEAFFGQGTRLTVV.

V gene TRBV20-1 combines with J gene TRBJ2-7; D remains unclear. Trimming removed 1 base from V and 6 bases from J, with 7 bases in between. The CDR3 consists of 11 residues. Germline-derived CDR1 and CDR2 are DFQATT and SNEGSKA (reference sequence). The CDR3 here is CSARGSAEQYF. The CDR3 DNA is TGCAGTGCTAGAGGTTCGGCCGAGCAGTACTTC.

The CDR3 DNA reads as TGTGCCAGCTCACCATTCGCCCCGGCGCCGGGTGGGACCATATATTTT. This translates into CASSPFAPAPGGTIYF. The chain joins TRBV18 to TRBJ1-3; D gene unclear. The CDR3 contains 16 residues. V gave up 2 bases and J gave up 10 bases, with 21 bases separating them. Germline V CDR1 and CDR2: KGHSH, LQKENI.

The V gene is TRBV7-9, the J gene TRBJ2-4, with D possibly matching TRBD1 (5 bases). Germline CDR1 reads SEHNR; CDR2 reads FQNEAQ (reference sequence). CDR3 size: 17 residues. V was shortened by 1 base and J by 0 bases, with 13 bases between the two germline ends. The CDR3 is CASSLVRGGLAKNIQYF. The CDR3 DNA sequence: TGTGCCAGCAGCTTAGTAAGGGGTGGTTTAGCCAAAAACATTCAGTACTTC. Full variable domain (missing parts from reference TRBV7-9 and TRBJ2-4): DTGVSQNPRHKITKRGQNVTFRCDPISEHNRLYWYRQTLGQGPEFLTYFQNEAQLEKSRLLSDRFSAERPKGSFSTLEIQRTEQGDSAMYLCASSLVRGGLAKNIQYFGAGTRLSVL.

The chain employs TRBV7-8 and TRBJ1-6, with a weak D call TRBD1 (5 bases). Germline V gene lookup returns CDR1 SGHVS and CDR2 FQNEAQ. The ends were cut back, 0 bases at V and 11 bases at J, with 8 bases in the middle. This CDR3 comprises 13 residues. The chain's CDR3 is CASSLAGGTPLHF. CDR3 DNA sequence: TGTGCCAGCAGCTTAGCGGGGGGGACACCCCTCCACTTT.

This sequence joins TRBV27 and TRBJ1-4, with 11 positions matching TRBD1. CDR3 length: 15 amino acids. J gave up 15 bases and V 6 bases, and 15 bases lay outside the gene matches. Per germline, CDR1 MNHEY and CDR2 SMNVEV (reference sequence). The CDR3 region is CASRHPGQGVKKMFF. The DNA for the CDR3 is TGTGCCAGCAGACATCCGGGACAGGGGGTGAAAAAGATGTTTTTT.

This rearrangement joins TRBV4-1 to TRBJ1-6; D not certain. Germline V gives CDR1 MGHRA, CDR2 YSYEKL. The CDR3 has 14 amino acids. V dropped 0 bases and J dropped 9 bases, with 9 bases sitting between them. The CDR3 DNA reads TGCGCCAGCAGCCAAGATTCGCAGATTTCACCCCTCCACTTT. This gives the protein CASSQDSQISPLHF.

This chain uses TRBV3-1 (or the pseudogene TRBV3-2) with TRBJ2-3; D is tentatively TRBD1 or TRBD2 (5 bases each). Trimming took 0 bases from V and 1 from J, leaving 8 bases between them. Per germline, CDR1 LGHDT and CDR2 YNNKEL (reference sequence). The CDR3 loop spans 15 amino acids. CDR3 region: CASSQEGVRTDTQYF. CDR3 in DNA: TGTGCCAGCAGCCAAGAGGGGGTCCGCACAGATACGCAGTATTTT.

The gene calls are TRBV6-5 and TRBJ2-1; 12 nucleotides agree with TRBD2. CDR3 size: 14 residues. Germline V gene sequence: CDR1 MNHEY, CDR2 SVGAGI. Trimming removed 5 bases from V and 7 bases from J; junction bases left unmatched: 3. CDR3 residues: CASSRGLAGNEQFF. CDR3 sequence (DNA): TGTGCCAGCAGTCGCGGACTAGCGGGGAATGAGCAGTTCTTC.